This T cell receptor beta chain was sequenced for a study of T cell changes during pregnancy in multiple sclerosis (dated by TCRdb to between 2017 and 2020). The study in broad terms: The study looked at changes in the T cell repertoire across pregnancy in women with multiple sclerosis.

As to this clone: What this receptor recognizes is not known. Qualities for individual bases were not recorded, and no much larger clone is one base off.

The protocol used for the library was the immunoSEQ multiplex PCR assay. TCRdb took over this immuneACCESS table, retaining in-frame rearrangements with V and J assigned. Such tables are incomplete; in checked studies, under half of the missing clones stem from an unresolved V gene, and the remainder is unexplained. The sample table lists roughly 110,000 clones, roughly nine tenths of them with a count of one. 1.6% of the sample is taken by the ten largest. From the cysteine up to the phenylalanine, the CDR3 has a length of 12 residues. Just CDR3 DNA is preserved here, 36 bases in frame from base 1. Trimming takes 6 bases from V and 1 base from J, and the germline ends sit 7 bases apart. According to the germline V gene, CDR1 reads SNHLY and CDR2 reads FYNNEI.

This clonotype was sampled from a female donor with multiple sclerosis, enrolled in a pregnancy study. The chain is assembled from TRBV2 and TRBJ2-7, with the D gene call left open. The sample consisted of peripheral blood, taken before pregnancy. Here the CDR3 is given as CASRDESYEQYF. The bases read TGTGCCAGCAGAGATGAGTCCTACGAGCAGTACTTC.